Presented here are 10 T cell receptor beta chains from one specimen sequenced in a study of tumor-infiltrating lymphocytes in localized non-small cell lung cancer. The assay was immunoSEQ multiplex PCR, and TCRdb's table has in-frame clones only and misses some. Among roughly 1,500 clones listed, around 85% were seen once. Sequenced: lung tumor tissue. The receptors originated from a human donor with non-small cell lung cancer.

This clone came up once. CDR3 coding DNA: TGTGCCTGGAATCTGAAGGGCACTGAAGCTTTCTTT. Its translation: CAWNLKGTEAFF. The chain recombines TRBV30 with TRBJ1-1; D ambiguous. CDR1 and CDR2 from the germline V gene are GTSNPN and SVGIG (reference sequence). This CDR3 comprises 12 residues. V was cut by 4 bases and J by 4 bases, with 10 bases left in between.

CDR3 loop: CASSPRLGRGNEQFF. The CDR3 DNA follows: TGTGCCAGCAGCCCCCGGTTAGGGAGAGGCAATGAGCAGTTCTTC. V and J are TRBV13 and TRBJ2-1, with TRBD2 as a possible D gene (5 bases). Germline V gene data show CDR1 as PRHDT and CDR2 as FYEKMQ (reference sequence). This CDR3 contains 15 residues. The ends were cut back, 5 bases at V and 6 bases at J, with 17 bases in the middle.

J is TRBJ1-3 and V is TRBV19; D possibly corresponds to TRBD1 (6 bases). The CDR3 is made up of 14 amino acids. CDR1 LNHDA and CDR2 SQIVND come from the germline V gene (reference sequence). The V end was cut by 7 bases, the J end by 0 bases, with 10 bases between. The CDR3 DNA reads as TGTGCCAGTAAACAGGGCTACTCTGGAAACACCATATATTTT. Translation gives CASKQGYSGNTIYF.

V usage is TRBV27 and J usage is TRBJ2-7; TRBD1 agrees at 10 bases. The CDR3 spans 14 residues. CDR1 is MNHEY, CDR2 SMNVEV, per germline (reference sequence). V was pared by 4 bases and J by 4 bases, with 4 bases of the junction left unmatched. The CDR3: CASSSPGQGYEQYF. In DNA form, the CDR3 reads TGTGCCAGCAGTTCCCCGGGACAGGGGTACGAGCAGTACTTC.

V usage is TRBV30 and J usage is TRBJ2-1; TRBD1 agrees at 7 bases. With 0 bases clipped from V and 4 bases from J, the junction kept 6 bases outside the gene matches. Germline V CDR1 and CDR2: GTSNPN, SVGIG (reference sequence). CDR3 length: 15 residues. The CDR3 DNA reads as TGTGCCTGGAGTGTAGATTCAGGGGGTTACAATGAGCAGTTCTTC. This codes for CAWSVDSGGYNEQFF.

V is TRBV9 and J is TRBJ1-1; the D gene is possibly TRBD1 (5 bases). V gave up 0 bases and J gave up 2 bases, with 11 bases separating them. The CDR3 consists of 15 residues. The germline V gene has CDR1 SGDLS and CDR2 YYNGEE. In DNA form, the CDR3 reads TGTGCCAGCAGCGTAGTGAGAACAGGAAACACTGAAGCTTTCTTT. It codes for CASSVVRTGNTEAFF.

V is TRBV5-8 and J is TRBJ2-1, with TRBD1 identical over 8 bases. Germline loops: CDR1 SGHTS, CDR2 YDEGEE. The V and J ends lost 9 bases and 3 bases, in that order; junction bases with no gene match: 11. The CDR3 is 15 residues long. As DNA, the CDR3 is TGTGCCATAAAGGAGGGGACAGGTCACTACAATGAGCAGTTCTTC. Translation gives CAIKEGTGHYNEQFF. The entire variable domain, with the rest obtained from reference TRBV5-8 and TRBJ2-1, is as follows: EAGVTQSPTHLIKTRGQQATLRCSPISGHTSVYWYQQALGLGLQFLLWYDEGEERNRGNFPPRFSGRQFPNYSSELNVNALELEDSALYLCAIKEGTGHYNEQFFGPGTRLTVL.

This clone was seen a handful of times. In DNA form, the CDR3 reads TGTGCCAGCAGTTTAGGCAGACAGGGATCACCCCTCCACTTT. Protein: CASSLGRQGSPLHF. The chain employs TRBV6-5 and TRBJ1-6; 7 bases line up with TRBD1. Trimming at V came to 4 bases and at J to 10 bases, leaving 7 bases not matched to a gene. CDR1 and CDR2 (germline): MNHEY, SVGAGI. This CDR3 spans 14 amino acids.

V gene TRBV2 combines with J gene TRBJ1-3; 9 nucleotides match TRBD1. The ends lost 5 bases at V and 2 bases at J; junction bases unmatched: 7. Germline lookup yields CDR1 SNHLY and CDR2 FYNNEI. The CDR3 covers 16 residues. In DNA, the CDR3 is TGTGCCAGCAGTTCACCCTGGACAGGGGCTGGAAACACCATATATTTT. The encoded protein is CASSSPWTGAGNTIYF.

In this sample, this clone turned up a few times. The chain links TRBV5-4 to TRBJ1-3; 8 bases map to TRBD1. Germline lookup yields CDR1 SGHNT and CDR2 YYREEE (reference sequence). The CDR3 contains 14 residues. After removal of 4 bases from V and 4 bases from J, the junction contained 4 bases not matched to a gene. In DNA form, the CDR3 reads TGTGCCAGCAGCGTGCGGGACAGGGGAAACACCATATATTTT. Amino acid sequence: CASSVRDRGNTIYF.